Each of the 18 T cell receptor beta chains below was sequenced from the same sample in a study of T cell responses to AZD1222 COVID-19 vaccine. Produced via immunoSEQ multiplex PCR; TCRdb's table is partial and in-frame only. The sample yields some 140,000 clones, more than 90% seen once. The specimen comprised peripheral blood, sampled on day 0 of AZD1222 vaccination. The receptors shown here come from an adult in good health.

The count of this clone is one. This CDR3 reads CASSLVRGAGGNEQFF. The DNA for the CDR3 is TGTGCCAGCAGCTTAGTTCGGGGTGCGGGTGGCAATGAGCAGTTCTTC. The chain employs TRBV7-2 and TRBJ2-1; possible D gene TRBD2, 5 bases. Germline V lookup: CDR1 SGHTA, CDR2 FQGNSA. The CDR3 runs to 16 residues. Trimming took 1 base from V and 6 from J, leaving 16 bases between them.

This chain links TRBV20-1 with TRBJ2-7; D is ambiguous. V gave up 1 base and J gave up 5 bases, with 3 bases separating them. The CDR3 contains 10 residues. From germline, CDR1 is DFQATT and CDR2 SNEGSKA (reference sequence). The CDR3: CSARVDEQYF. As DNA, the CDR3 is TGCAGTGCTAGAGTGGACGAGCAGTACTTC.

The chain employs TRBV28 and TRBJ1-2, with 11 nucleotides matching TRBD1. This CDR3 contains 15 residues. Looked up from germline, CDR1 is MDHEN and CDR2 is SYDVKM. The ends lost 4 bases at V and 1 base at J; junction bases unmatched: 2. CDR3 DNA sequence: TGTGCCAGCAGTTGGACAGGGGGCGGTAACTATGGCTACACCTTC. The encoded protein is CASSWTGGGNYGYTF.

This chain uses TRBV7-9 with TRBJ2-3; 10 nucleotides match TRBD2. V gave up 5 bases and J gave up 3 bases; unmatched junction bases: 8. Per germline, CDR1 SEHNR and CDR2 FQNEAQ (reference sequence). The CDR3 is made up of 16 amino acids. CDR3 nucleotides: TGTGCCAGCAGCCTTGGACTAGCGGAAAATACAGATACGCAGTATTTT. This codes for CASSLGLAENTDTQYF. Drawing the rest from reference TRBV7-9 and TRBJ2-3, the complete variable domain is DTGVSQNPRHKITKRGQNVTFRCDPISEHNRLYWYRQTLGQGPEFLTYFQNEAQLEKSRLLSDRFSAERPKGSFSTLEIQRTEQGDSAMYLCASSLGLAENTDTQYFGPGTRLTVL.

The chain employs TRBV3-1 (or the pseudogene TRBV3-2) and TRBJ2-5, with 9 bases identical to TRBD1. The CDR3 sequence is 15 residues long. The V segment lost 4 bases and the J segment 5 bases; nucleotides outside the gene matches: 8. Germline assignment: CDR1 LGHDT and CDR2 YNNKEL (reference sequence). The CDR3 here is CASSRGQGPLETQYF. The CDR3 bases are TGTGCCAGCAGCCGGGGACAGGGACCTTTGGAGACCCAGTACTTC.

The chain employs TRBV4-1 and TRBJ2-2; 7 bases align to TRBD1. Germline V gene sequence: CDR1 MGHRA, CDR2 YSYEKL. Germline trimming cut 4 bases from V and 3 bases from J; bases unmatched to any gene: 2. The CDR3 has 14 amino acids. CDR3 bases: TGCGCCAGCAGCCGAACAGGGGACACCGGGGAGCTGTTTTTT. Translation: CASSRTGDTGELFF.

The chain uses TRBV5-1 and TRBJ2-3; TRBD2 matches 10 bases. Unmatched junction bases numbered 3, after V lost 0 bases and J lost 2 bases. The CDR3 is 16 residues long. CDR1 SGHRS and CDR2 YFSETQ come from the germline V gene. CDR3: CASSLVLAGFTDTQYF. CDR3 DNA: TGCGCCAGCAGCTTGGTACTAGCGGGGTTCACAGATACGCAGTATTTT.

The chain couples TRBV5-6 to TRBJ1-5; D not certain. V was clipped by 2 bases and J by 0 bases, with 9 bases between them. The CDR3 is 15 residues long. Germline V gene data show CDR1 as SGHDT and CDR2 as YYEEEE. CDR3 sequence reads: CASSFTDSSNQPQHF. The CDR3 DNA reads as TGTGCCAGCAGCTTCACAGACTCTAGCAATCAGCCCCAGCATTTT.

This chain connects TRBV2 to TRBJ2-1; TRBD1 might be the D (7 bases). In germline, CDR1 is SNHLY, CDR2 FYNNEI. The CDR3 covers 10 residues. In DNA, the CDR3 is TGTGCTAGAGGACAGGAGGGAGAGTTCTTC. Its protein is CARGQEGEFF.

The table lists this clone with a count of one. The chain is built from TRBV7-9 and TRBJ2-3; no clear D gene. CDR1 and CDR2 (germline): SEHNR, FQNEAQ (reference sequence). The V and J ends lost 5 bases and 0 bases respectively, with 9 bases between them. This CDR3 comprises 14 residues. As DNA, the CDR3 is TGTGCCAGCAGCCAGACCCGGAGCACAGATACGCAGTATTTT. This gives the protein CASSQTRSTDTQYF.

The V call is TRBV29-1, the J call TRBJ1-1; D is unclear. V lost 4 bases, J lost 3 bases, and 9 bases lay in between. Germline CDR1 reads SQVTM; CDR2 reads ANQGSEA. The CDR3 totals 12 residues. Here the CDR3 reads CSVVKGYTEAFF. The CDR3 nucleotides are TGCAGCGTTGTAAAGGGCTACACTGAAGCTTTCTTT.

The rearrangement joins TRBV12-3 or TRBV12-4 to TRBJ1-3; D possibly corresponds to TRBD1 (6 bases). This CDR3 has 12 amino acids. V lost 6 bases and J lost 7, with 10 bases in between. As DNA, the CDR3 is TGTGCCAGCAGCCTCGACAGGAACACCATATATTTT. Translated, it gives CASSLDRNTIYF.

Of note for this clone: The identical CDR3 is also encoded by other nucleotide sequences in the sample. The chain has TRBV12-3 or TRBV12-4 and TRBJ1-2, with 7 bases fitting TRBD1. Losses at the gene ends were 5 bases for V and 4 bases for J; bases not matched to a gene: 1. This CDR3 is 12 amino acids long. CDR3 amino acids: CASSRTGYGYTF. For the CDR3, the DNA is TGTGCCAGCAGTAGGACAGGCTATGGCTACACCTTC.

The rearrangement uses TRBV27 and TRBJ1-1; 7 nucleotides align to TRBD1. Trimming removed 6 bases from V and 4 bases from J; junction bases left unmatched: 8. The germline V gene encodes CDR1 MNHEY and CDR2 SMNVEV (reference sequence). This CDR3 region has 14 residues. CDR3 nucleotide sequence: TGTGCCAGCAGCCCCCAGGGGGTTGCCACTGAAGCTTTCTTT. Amino acids: CASSPQGVATEAFF.

The count of this clone is one. The gene calls are TRBV15 and TRBJ1-1; TRBD1 is a possible D gene (5 bases). Germline CDR1 LNHNV, CDR2 YYDKDF (reference sequence). V gave up 5 bases and J gave up 4 bases, with 5 bases separating them. This CDR3 region has 11 residues. The CDR3 loop reads CATSQGTEAFF. The CDR3 bases are TGTGCCACCAGCCAGGGCACTGAAGCTTTCTTT.

This chain connects TRBV2 to TRBJ1-3; possibly TRBD1 for D (6 bases). Trimming stripped 3 bases from V and 4 bases from J, with 16 bases between. This CDR3 has 16 amino acids. CDR1 and CDR2 from the germline V gene are SNHLY and FYNNEI. The CDR3 coding sequence is TGTGCCAGCAGTGATTGGGGGGCGCATATCGGAAACACCATATATTTT. Encoded protein: CASSDWGAHIGNTIYF.

The chain combines TRBV9 with TRBJ2-7, with a weak D call TRBD2 (5 bases). V was clipped by 3 bases and J by 1 base, with 11 bases between them. The V gene's germline CDR1 is SGDLS and CDR2 YYNGEE. There are 14 residues in the CDR3. The DNA of the CDR3 is TGTGCCAGCAGCGCCTCCTCGGGGTCCTACGAGCAGTACTTC. Translating gives CASSASSGSYEQYF. Full variable domain (remainder filled in from reference TRBV9 and TRBJ2-7): DSGVTQTPKHLITATGQRVTLRCSPRSGDLSVYWYQQSLDQGLQFLIQYYNGEERAKGNILERFSAQQFPDLHSELNLSSLELGDSALYFCASSASSGSYEQYFGPGTRLTVT.

This CDR3 is CASSWAGQGPTDTQYF. The DNA for the CDR3 is TGTGCCAGCAGCTGGGCGGGACAGGGACCCACAGATACGCAGTATTTT. The V call is TRBV11-2, the J call TRBJ2-3; TRBD1 aligns across 9 bases. Germline trimming cut 4 bases from V and 2 bases from J; bases unmatched to any gene: 7. The CDR3 spans 16 residues. The V gene's germline CDR1 is SGHAT and CDR2 FQNNGV. Based on the CDR3 plus reference TRBV11-2 and TRBJ2-3, the full variable domain is EAGVAQSPRYKIIEKRQSVAFWCNPISGHATLYWYQQILGQGPKLLIQFQNNGVVDDSQLPKDRFSAERLKGVDSTLKIQPAKLEDSAVYLCASSWAGQGPTDTQYFGPGTRLTVL.